The subject of this entry is one T cell receptor (beta chain). This record comes from a study of blood T cell repertoires in COVID-19. V gave up 1 base and J gave up 5 bases; unmatched junction bases: 4. CDR3 size: 15 residues. The germline CDR1 and CDR2 sequences are LGHNA and YNFKEQ. The protocol was immunoSEQ multiplex PCR, while the TCRdb copy is restricted to in-frame clones and leaves out a portion. The table shows 85,000 to 90,000 clones, with almost 85% occurring only once. Sequencing was performed on peripheral blood. This TCR derives from an elderly woman with acute or convalescent COVID-19. This chain joins TRBV4-2 and TRBJ1-5; 8 bases line up with TRBD1. The CDR3 is CASSQGGTGDQPQHF. CDR3 nucleotide sequence: TGTGCCAGCAGCCAAGGAGGGACAGGAGATCAGCCCCAGCATTTT.